This T cell receptor (beta chain) is drawn from a study of cytomegalovirus exposure and HLA in healthy donors. Study-wide background: A later analysis reported the same platform for the roughly 120 validation repertoires and the roughly 650 first-cohort repertoires.

The junction had 6 bases not matched to a gene; V was cut back by 4 bases and J by 2 bases. Germline V gene lookup returns CDR1 MGHRA and CDR2 YSYEKL. The CDR3 totals 15 residues. For this clone: What it binds is not known.

Produced via immunoSEQ multiplex PCR; TCRdb's table is partial and in-frame only. The sample gives 220,000 or so clones, approximately 90% of which show up once; more than 1% is in the top ten. Study-wide points: TCR clusters originating in the first cohort tended to co-occur in the 120 validation repertoires, according to a later analysis. CMV antigen specificity of a few CMV-associated chains was confirmed in vitro.

The chain couples TRBV4-1 to TRBJ2-7; 9 bases agree with TRBD2. The sequenced material came from PBMCs. This TCR came from a woman aged 18-35 years in good health and CMV-seronegative. This CDR3 is CASSPMTSGTYEQYF. The CDR3 DNA is TGCGCCAGCAGCCCAATGACTAGCGGCACCTACGAGCAGTACTTC.